This TCR beta chain was identified in a study of spatial heterogeneity in lung cancer. Study observations and caveats: Expanded alpha and beta TCR counts within tumors tracked tumor mutation counts.

Trimming cost V 8 bases and J 8 bases, with 6 bases left between them. Germline assignment: CDR1 SEHNR and CDR2 FQNEAQ (reference sequence). The CDR3 spans 9 residues. Regarding this clonotype: What it recognizes is unknown.

From the 5' RACE reads, TCRdb called clonotypes with MiXCR, one entry per CDR3 protein. The table records under 20,000 distinct CDR3 sequences, approximately 5.8% of them present only once. Stated time point: sample taken at primary tumor resection. The material was lung tumor tissue, obtained at surgery. The source of this sequence is a male donor with early-stage non-small cell lung cancer. J is TRBJ1-1 and V is TRBV7-9; D is uncertain. CDR3 bases: TGTGCCAGCGGCATAGAAGCTTTCTTT. It encodes CASGIEAFF.